The present TCR beta chain was sequenced within a study of shared clonotypes between healthy human individuals. Points from the study as a whole: Memory subsets generally showed smaller estimated richness than naive subsets did.

Clones were sequenced by immunoSEQ multiplex PCR, and TCRdb holds only the in-frame ones, with some missing. The sample shows nearly 750,000 clones, 72% of them seen only once. Note on this clone: As yet, its antigen is unknown. The identical CDR3 is also encoded by other nucleotide sequences in the sample.

Trimming took off 3 bases at V and 1 base at J, with 10 bases between the two ends. This CDR3 is 14 amino acids long. Germline V gives CDR1 LNHDA, CDR2 SQIVND (reference sequence). This TCR derives from a woman under 40 in good health. This chain joins TRBV19 and TRBJ2-7; D is uncertain. Sequencing input: memory CD4+ T cells sorted from blood. Indicated subset: CD45RA-negative fraction. Here the CDR3 DNA reads TGTGCCAGTAGTATTCTTCTGGGTTCCTACGAGCAGTACTTC. This codes for CASSILLGSYEQYF.